The rows below give T cell receptor beta chains drawn from one sample of a study of OX40 agonist ivuxolimab in advanced cancers. The assay was immunoSEQ multiplex PCR, and TCRdb's table has in-frame clones only and misses some. The sample shows about 82,000 clones, roughly 83% of them seen only once. The material was CD4+ or CD8+ T cells sorted from blood, obtained in a trial of the OX40 agonist ivuxolimab. These receptors all come from an adult with an advanced solid tumor such as melanoma, head and neck, liver or kidney cancer. Each CDR3 is given with its conserved first and last residue. Fields, in order: clone size, J gene, V gene, D gene, CDR3 protein, CDR3 DNA. The D gene is left open where the match is weak. A clone size is listed for some rows: how often the clone was seen (once, few, many), or a class if it is expanded.

abundance: medium-sized; j_gene: TRBJ2-1; v_gene: TRBV7-3; d_gene: -; CDR3aa: CASSLTQGGSGAEQFF; CDR3nt: TGTGCCAGCAGCTTAACCCAAGGGGGCAGCGGGGCTGAGCAGTTCTTC
abundance: -; j_gene: TRBJ2-7; v_gene: TRBV18; d_gene: -; CDR3aa: CASSEGPYEQYF; CDR3nt: TGTGCCAGCTCGGAAGGGCCCTACGAGCAGTACTTC
abundance: few; j_gene: TRBJ2-7; v_gene: TRBV7-6; d_gene: -; CDR3aa: CASSLGGQAGEQYF; CDR3nt: TGTGCCAGCAGCTTAGGGGGCCAGGCTGGCGAGCAGTACTTC
abundance: -; j_gene: TRBJ2-7; v_gene: TRBV7-9; d_gene: -; CDR3aa: CASSFDSGTYEQYF; CDR3nt: TGTGCCAGCAGCTTCGACAGTGGAACCTACGAGCAGTACTTC
abundance: -; j_gene: TRBJ2-3; v_gene: TRBV19; d_gene: -; CDR3aa: CASSILTGPTDTQYF; CDR3nt: TGTGCCAGTAGTATTCTTACGGGACCCACAGATACGCAGTATTTT
abundance: -; j_gene: TRBJ2-1; v_gene: TRBV7-2; d_gene: TRBD2; CDR3aa: CASSPRLAGGRNEQFF; CDR3nt: TGTGCCAGCAGCCCGAGACTAGCGGGGGGCCGAAATGAGCAGTTCTTC
abundance: -; j_gene: TRBJ1-6; v_gene: TRBV4-3; d_gene: -; CDR3aa: CASSQGRVIYNSPLHF; CDR3nt: TGCGCCAGCAGCCAAGGAAGGGTAATCTATAATTCACCCCTCCACTTT
abundance: -; j_gene: TRBJ1-2; v_gene: TRBV30; d_gene: -; CDR3aa: CAWSPGPGNYGYTF; CDR3nt: TGTGCCTGGAGTCCCGGGCCAGGTAACTATGGCTACACCTTC
abundance: -; j_gene: TRBJ2-4; v_gene: TRBV4-2; d_gene: -; CDR3aa: CASSQDRGASHVAKNIQYF; CDR3nt: TGTGCCAGCAGCCAAGATCGGGGGGCCAGTCACGTTGCCAAAAACATTCAGTACTTC
abundance: -; j_gene: TRBJ2-7; v_gene: TRBV13; d_gene: -; CDR3aa: CASSLGTDHSYEQYF; CDR3nt: TGTGCCAGCAGCTTAGGGACGGACCATTCCTACGAGCAGTACTTC
abundance: -; j_gene: TRBJ1-2; v_gene: TRBV6-1; d_gene: TRBD1; CDR3aa: CASRPQGGVYGYTF; CDR3nt: TGTGCCAGCAGGCCACAGGGGGGGGTCTATGGCTACACCTTC
abundance: -; j_gene: TRBJ2-2; v_gene: TRBV5-4; d_gene: TRBD1; CDR3aa: CASSFPDRATGELFF; CDR3nt: TGTGCCAGCAGCTTTCCCGACAGGGCCACCGGGGAGCTGTTTTTT
abundance: -; j_gene: TRBJ2-1; v_gene: TRBV7-2; d_gene: TRBD2; CDR3aa: CASSLGGGGTYNEQFF; CDR3nt: TGTGCCAGCAGCTTAGGGGGCGGGGGAACCTACAATGAGCAGTTCTTC
abundance: -; j_gene: TRBJ1-6; v_gene: TRBV27; d_gene: -; CDR3aa: CASSPAENSPLHF; CDR3nt: TGTGCCAGCAGTCCAGCGGAGAATTCACCCCTCCACTTT
abundance: once; j_gene: TRBJ2-7; v_gene: TRBV5-4; d_gene: -; CDR3aa: CASSSQESEQYF; CDR3nt: TGTGCCAGCAGCAGCCAGGAATCCGAGCAGTACTTC
abundance: -; j_gene: TRBJ2-7; v_gene: TRBV27; d_gene: -; CDR3aa: CASSPGQVGSYEQYF; CDR3nt: TGTGCCAGCAGTCCCGGACAAGTAGGCAGTTACGAGCAGTACTTC
abundance: -; j_gene: TRBJ1-1; v_gene: TRBV5-1; d_gene: -; CDR3aa: CASSPAGEPNTEAFF; CDR3nt: TGCGCCAGCAGTCCCGCAGGGGAGCCCAACACTGAAGCTTTCTTT
abundance: -; j_gene: TRBJ1-6; v_gene: TRBV6-5; d_gene: -; CDR3aa: CASRPSRGGSPLHF; CDR3nt: TGTGCCAGCAGGCCGAGTCGGGGGGGTTCACCCCTCCACTTT
abundance: -; j_gene: TRBJ1-3; v_gene: TRBV7-2; d_gene: -; CDR3aa: CASSSTTGNTIYF; CDR3nt: TGTGCCAGCAGTTCGACAACAGGGAACACCATATATTTT
abundance: -; j_gene: TRBJ2-5; v_gene: TRBV7-8; d_gene: -; CDR3aa: CATSRGAQETQYF; CDR3nt: TGTGCCACCTCCCGAGGGGCACAAGAGACCCAGTACTTC
abundance: -; j_gene: TRBJ2-7; v_gene: TRBV6-5; d_gene: TRBD1; CDR3aa: CASSTPTGTPYEQYF; CDR3nt: TGTGCCAGCAGTACCCCGACAGGGACCCCCTACGAGCAGTACTTC
abundance: few; j_gene: TRBJ2-7; v_gene: TRBV6-5; d_gene: -; CDR3aa: CASSNGQTWEQYF; CDR3nt: TGTGCCAGCAGTAACGGACAGACTTGGGAGCAGTACTTC
abundance: few; j_gene: TRBJ2-3; v_gene: TRBV7-2; d_gene: -; CDR3aa: CASSSGPATGDTQYF; CDR3nt: TGTGCCAGCAGCTCGGGTCCAGCAACAGGAGATACGCAGTATTTT
abundance: -; j_gene: TRBJ2-3; v_gene: TRBV6-4; d_gene: TRBD1; CDR3aa: CASSGQGQDTQYF; CDR3nt: TGTGCCAGCAGTGGACAGGGTCAGGATACGCAGTATTTT
abundance: -; j_gene: TRBJ1-2; v_gene: TRBV18; d_gene: -; CDR3aa: CASSPPSGDGYTF; CDR3nt: TGTGCCAGCTCGCCCCCCTCCGGTGATGGCTACACCTTC